Presented here are 21 T cell receptor beta chains from one specimen sequenced in a study of regulatory T cells in long-lasting Graves disease. The time point here: newly diagnosed GD, antithyroid drugs for less than 3 months. PBMCs provided the RNA from which the TCR library was made. iRepertoire HTBI primers and Arm-PCR of CDR3 regions built TCR beta libraries. MiXCR, run by TCRdb on the multiplex PCR reads, gives a single entry per CDR3 protein. Of roughly 350,000 distinct CDR3 sequences in the sample, 16% are singletons; the top ten hold about 27%. This sample was shared with a second study, whose subject was T cells in Graves' hyperthyroidism and ophthalmopathy.

This sample comprised peripheral blood mononuclear cells (PBMCs), obtained at new diagnosis, from a patient treated with antithyroid drugs. The receptor source for this set is a man between 40 and 49 years old with Graves disease.

This clonotype was picked up many times. The rearrangement links TRBV4-2 to TRBJ2-5; the D gene is possibly TRBD1 (5 bases). Germline V gives CDR1 LGHNA, CDR2 YNFKEQ. V was cut by 4 bases and J by 3 bases, with 18 bases left in between. The CDR3 extends over 16 amino acids. This CDR3 is CASSPQGLASKETQYF. CDR3 sequence (DNA): TGTGCCAGCAGCCCCCAGGGTTTGGCCAGTAAAGAGACCCAGTACTTC.

This clonotype came up many times. The V and J genes are TRBV6-5 and TRBJ2-7, with D unresolved. Deletions cut 2 bases from V and 0 bases from J, with 14 bases between. The germline CDR1 and CDR2 sequences are MNHEY and SVGAGI. The CDR3 length is 16 residues. The CDR3 loop reads CASSYAAALSSYEQYF. CDR3 DNA: TGTGCCAGCAGTTACGCGGCCGCGCTAAGCTCCTACGAGCAGTACTTC.

This clonotype was counted only a few times. This chain uses TRBV10-2 with TRBJ1-1; D remains unclear. V gave up 0 bases and J gave up 7 bases, with 12 bases separating them. CDR3 size: 14 residues. CDR1 WSHSY and CDR2 SAAADI come from the germline V gene. Written as DNA, the CDR3 is TGCGCCAGCAGTGAGTCGCGGGCGGCTCTTGAAGCTTTCTTT. The encoded protein is CASSESRAALEAFF.

This clonotype was observed a few times. A much larger clone differs by one base, so this may be a read error. The chain's CDR3 is CASSLDRVGPTDTQYF. CDR3 bases: TGTGCCAGCAGTTTAGACAGGGTTGGACCCACAGATACGCAGTATTTT. This chain links TRBV12-3 or TRBV12-4 with TRBJ2-3; a weak D match, TRBD1 (6 bases). With 1 base removed from V and 2 bases from J, the gap between germline ends came to 13 bases. This CDR3 comprises 16 residues.

This clonotype was observed a few times. The CDR3 DNA reads TGTGCCAGCAGTTACTCGAAAAGGTACGAGCAGTACTTC. Translation: CASSYSKRYEQYF. V and J are TRBV6-5 and TRBJ2-7, with D uncertain. The germline V gene encodes CDR1 MNHEY and CDR2 SVGAGI. The CDR3 has 13 amino acids. The V end lost 0 bases, the J end lost 4 bases, and 7 bases lay between the germline ends.

This clonotype was counted at least ten times. This sequence joins TRBV12-3 or TRBV12-4 and TRBJ2-1; a weak D match, TRBD1 (5 bases). V was cut by 6 bases and J by 4 bases, with 10 bases left in between. CDR3 length: 13 amino acids. This chain's CDR3 is CASRQGSYNEQFF. As DNA, the CDR3 is TGTGCCAGCAGGCAGGGTTCGTACAATGAGCAGTTCTTC.

This clonotype was observed many times. This sequence joins TRBV18 and TRBJ2-4; 9 nucleotides agree with TRBD2. Germline values: CDR1 KGHSH, CDR2 LQKENI. This CDR3 spans 14 amino acids. Trimming removed 3 bases from V and 11 bases from J; junction bases left unmatched: 8. The CDR3 spells CASSPGGGGLLQYF. The DNA of the CDR3 is TGTGCCAGCTCACCCGGCGGGGGGGGGCTTCTTCAGTACTTC.

This clonotype was observed many times. This chain joins TRBV2 and TRBJ2-7; D not resolved. Trimming left V 6 bases short and J 0 bases short, with 3 bases between. Germline CDR1 and CDR2: SNHLY and FYNNEI. This CDR3 is 11 amino acids long. The CDR3 coding sequence is TGTGCCAGCAGCTACTCCTACGAGCAGTACTTC. Its protein product is CASSYSYEQYF.

There are many counts of this clonotype. In DNA form, the CDR3 reads TGTGCCAGCAGCTCATACAGGGACACCGGGGAGCTGTTTTTT. This codes for CASSSYRDTGELFF. The chain couples TRBV7-9 to TRBJ2-2, with D possibly TRBD1 on 6 matching bases. CDR1 and CDR2 (germline): SEHNR, FQNEAQ (reference sequence). There are 14 residues in the CDR3. The V end lost 4 bases, the J end lost 3 bases, and 9 bases lay between the germline ends.

This chain uses TRBV6-4 with TRBJ2-1, with 8 bases aligning to TRBD1. Germline V CDR1 and CDR2: MRHNA, SNTAGT. Germline trimming cut 2 bases from V and 1 base from J; bases unmatched to any gene: 4. The CDR3 runs 16 residues. The CDR3 DNA sequence: TGTGCCAGCAGTGACCGGACAGGGAAATCCTACAATGAGCAGTTCTTC. Translating gives CASSDRTGKSYNEQFF.

The J gene is TRBJ1-5, the V gene TRBV6-1; D call uncertain. The CDR3 extends over 15 amino acids. The ends were cut back, 7 bases at V and 7 bases at J, with 20 bases in the middle. The V gene's germline CDR1 is MNHNS and CDR2 SASEGT. This CDR3 reads CASTPTGGMLQPQHF. As DNA, the CDR3 is TGTGCCAGCACCCCAACCGGAGGGATGCTGCAGCCCCAGCATTTT.

Only a few counts were recorded for this clonotype. The CDR3 sequence is CASSQRGGIEQFF. The CDR3, as DNA: TGTGCCAGCAGCCAGCGGGGGGGCATTGAGCAGTTCTTC. The V gene is TRBV7-3, the J gene TRBJ2-1, with 10 bases lining up with TRBD2. V shed 5 bases, J shed 9 bases, and the junction held 4 bases outside the gene matches. This CDR3 has 13 residues. The germline V gene has CDR1 SGHTA and CDR2 FQGTGA.

This clonotype was observed many times. The chain combines TRBV30 with TRBJ1-6; the match to TRBD1 covers 7 bases. The CDR3 consists of 13 residues. The germline V gene has CDR1 GTSNPN and CDR2 SVGIG (reference sequence). V dropped 8 bases and J dropped 4; count of bases not matched to a gene: 5. The DNA of the CDR3 is TGTGCCATCGACAGGGCTTATAATTCACCCCTCCACTTT. Translated, it gives CAIDRAYNSPLHF.

This clonotype was seen at least ten times. The chain carries TRBV20-1 and TRBJ1-5; the match to TRBD1 covers 8 bases. Germline CDR1 and CDR2: DFQATT and SNEGSKA (reference sequence). This CDR3 comprises 17 residues. V shed 6 bases, J shed 1 base, and the junction held 14 bases outside the gene matches. For the CDR3, the DNA is TGCAGTGCCTCGATCGGGACAGGTCGATGGAGCAATCAGCCCCAGCATTTT. Its translation is CSASIGTGRWSNQPQHF.

This clonotype was observed at least ten times. V usage is TRBV5-1 and J usage is TRBJ2-7; possibly TRBD1 for D (6 bases). Trimming stripped 4 bases from V and 6 bases from J, with 20 bases between. The CDR3 sequence is 15 residues long. Germline values: CDR1 SGHRS, CDR2 YFSETQ. Here the CDR3 DNA reads TGCGCCAGCAGCATTGACTCCGGGACAATGAGCGAGCAGTACTTC. Translation gives CASSIDSGTMSEQYF.

There are many counts of this clonotype. This rearrangement joins TRBV11-2 to TRBJ2-6; D gene uncertain. Germline CDR1 reads SGHAT; CDR2 reads FQNNGV. The CDR3 has 16 residues. V was clipped by 5 bases and J by 0 bases, with 11 bases between them. The CDR3, as DNA: TGTGCCAGCAGCCTCGGACGGCCCTCTGGGGCCAACGTCCTGACTTTC. Protein: CASSLGRPSGANVLTF.

In its sample, this clonotype was seen many times. The rearrangement joins TRBV5-1 to TRBJ2-3; no definite D call. The germline V gene encodes CDR1 SGHRS and CDR2 YFSETQ. There are 14 residues in the CDR3. Trimming took off 3 bases at V and 0 bases at J, with 8 bases between the two ends. The CDR3 is CASSSTTSTDTQYF. In DNA, the CDR3 is TGCGCCAGCAGCTCCACGACTAGCACAGATACGCAGTATTTT.

There are a few counts of this clonotype. The V and J genes are TRBV2 and TRBJ1-1, with 8 positions matching TRBD1. V lost 5 bases and J lost 5; bases outside the gene matches: 7. The CDR3 runs 14 residues. Germline CDR1 SNHLY, CDR2 FYNNEI. CDR3 loop: CASSTTGGLTEAFF. CDR3 sequence (DNA): TGTGCCAGCAGTACCACAGGGGGACTTACTGAAGCTTTCTTT.

V usage is TRBV4-1 and J usage is TRBJ2-1; D is ambiguous. The V end was cut by 0 bases, the J end by 8 bases, with 17 bases between. In germline, CDR1 is MGHRA, CDR2 YSYEKL. The CDR3 sequence is 16 residues long. The CDR3: CASSQEVFRWLHEQFF. Written as DNA, the CDR3 is TGCGCCAGCAGCCAAGAGGTCTTTCGCTGGTTGCATGAGCAGTTCTTC.

The chain recombines TRBV3-1 with TRBJ2-1; 7 nucleotides agree with TRBD1. Near its end, the DNA agrees better with TRBJ2-5, so the J call may be wrong. This CDR3 spans 15 amino acids. The germline gives CDR1 LGHDT, CDR2 YNNKEL (reference sequence). The CDR3 DNA sequence: TGTGCCAGCAACAACCGACAGGGTAGTGAGGAGACCCAGTACTTC. Protein product: CASNNRQGSEETQYF.

This clonotype was observed a few times. The chain links TRBV7-3 to TRBJ2-2, with TRBD1 identical over 7 bases. The trim removed 7 bases at V and 5 bases at J, leaving 7 bases unmatched. This CDR3 has 14 residues. The germline CDR1 and CDR2 sequences are SGHTA and FQGTGA. The CDR3 here is CASKRDRRTGELFF. CDR3 coding DNA: TGTGCCAGCAAAAGGGACAGAAGAACCGGGGAGCTGTTTTTT. The variable domain in full, completed from reference TRBV7-3 and TRBJ2-2, reads GAGVSQTPSNKVTEKGKYVELRCDPISGHTALYWYRQSLGQGPEFLIYFQGTGAADDSGLPNDRFFAVRPEGSVSTLKIQRTERGDSAVYLCASKRDRRTGELFFGEGSRLTVL.